A single TCR beta chain is shown here with its context. Using immunoSEQ multiplex PCR, the repertoire was profiled, and TCRdb retains in-frame clones only, with some absent. The sample yields some 350,000 clones, 80% to 90% seen once. The data derive from a study of blood T cell repertoires in COVID-19. Cohorts were assigned according to the clinical history that participants reported. The germline V gene has CDR1 SGHTA and CDR2 FQGNSA. Trimming pared 3 bases from V and 3 bases from J, leaving 10 bases between. The CDR3 is made up of 14 amino acids. This sequence joins TRBV7-2 and TRBJ2-3; tentative D call: TRBD2 (7 bases). This receptor was taken from a woman in her 30s who had recovered from COVID-19. Input material: PBMCs or T cells enriched from blood (not recorded which). The CDR3 loop is CASSLGGATDTQYF. Written as DNA, the CDR3 is TGTGCCAGCAGCTTGGGGGGGGCGACAGATACGCAGTATTTT. The whole variable domain, remainder taken from reference TRBV7-2 and TRBJ2-3, is GAGVSQSPSNKVTEKGKDVELRCDPISGHTALYWYRQSLGQGLEFLIYFQGNSAPDKSGLPSDRFSAERTGGSVSTLTIQRTQQEDSAVYLCASSLGGATDTQYFGPGTRLTVL.